Here is one T cell receptor (beta chain) with its context. Its cognate antigen is unknown. The sample originates from a study of T-cell memory formation after mild COVID-19. Study as a whole: The two donors had largely donor-specific TCR clusters.

Whole-study results and caveats: A subset of responding clones appeared in pre-infection memory, suggesting cross-reactive memory joined. Contracting CD8+ clones were enriched in EMRA, CD4+ mainly in CM and EM.

cDNA libraries for TCR alpha and TCR beta, carrying sample barcodes and UMIs, came from 5'RACE with constant-segment primers. TCRdb analysed the 5' RACE reads with MiXCR anew, one entry per CDR3 protein. Among approximately 350,000 distinct CDR3 sequences, roughly 14% were seen once, and the ten largest hold roughly a fifth. The germline gives CDR1 SGHRS, CDR2 YFSETQ. This CDR3 contains 15 residues. V lost 4 bases to trimming and J lost 4 bases, with 14 bases between them. Sequencing was done on a sample of PBMCs or a T cell subset sorted from them (not recorded which). This rearrangement joins TRBV5-1 to TRBJ2-2, with D unclear. The sequence was obtained from a man aged 18-30 years who had mild COVID-19 (a few samples of this study predate the infection). Cell type and time point are not known. The CDR3 nucleotides are TGCGCCAGCAGCCCTTCGCACCGAGTCACCGGGGAGCTGTTTTTT. This encodes CASSPSHRVTGELFF.